The rows below give T cell receptor beta chains drawn from one sample of a study of T-cell reconstitution after alpha-beta-depleted transplantation in children. Each CDR3 protein is one row after TCRdb ran MiXCR on the PCR reads. The sample consists of about 300,000 distinct CDR3 sequences, around 7.3% of them appearing once. Sequenced here: peripheral blood, sampled 360 days after TCRalphabeta/CD19-depleted stem cell transplant. The receptors originated from a female patient between 2 and 10 years old who had a stem cell transplant for Fanconi anemia, so the T cells may come from the graft donor. The CDR3 runs from the conserved cysteine through the conserved F or W. Each record gives: V gene, D gene, clone size, J gene, CDR3 protein, CDR3 DNA. The D gene is left open where the match is weak. Part of the rows lack a size; the others show once, few, many or a class for expanded clones.

TRBV4-2	NA	many	TRBJ2-5	CASSGTPEETQYF	TGTGCCAGCAGCGGGACCCCCGAAGAGACCCAGTACTTC
TRBV10-3	TRBD2	many	TRBJ2-7	CAISLREVSYEQYF	TGTGCCATCAGTCTCCGGGAGGTTTCCTACGAGCAGTACTTC
TRBV20-1	TRBD2	many	TRBJ2-1	CSARDTGLVYDEQFF	TGCAGTGCTAGAGATACCGGACTAGTCTATGATGAGCAGTTCTTC
TRBV19	NA	NA	TRBJ1-4	CASGKPGATEKLFF	TGTGCCAGTGGAAAGCCTGGAGCGACTGAAAAACTGTTTTTT
TRBV4-1	NA	many	TRBJ2-7	CASSQEIRAAPYF	TGCGCCAGCAGCCAAGAGATTCGGGCGGCCCCGTACTTC
TRBV5-1	NA	many	TRBJ2-3	CASSLGGPTDTQYF	TGCGCCAGCAGCTTGGGCGGCCCCACAGATACGCAGTATTTT
TRBV5-1	NA	many	TRBJ2-2	CASSLGDRNTGELFF	TGCGCCAGCAGCTTAGGAGACCGGAACACCGGGGAGCTGTTTTTT
TRBV9	TRBD2	many	TRBJ2-7	CASSVDPAGIYEQYF	TGTGCCAGCAGCGTAGATCCAGCGGGAATCTACGAGCAGTACTTC
TRBV14	TRBD1	many	TRBJ2-7	CASSQPHGQGPYEQYF	TGTGCCAGCAGCCAACCCCACGGACAGGGCCCCTACGAGCAGTACTTC
TRBV29-1	TRBD1	many	TRBJ1-5	CSVVLTGVGQPQHF	TGCAGCGTTGTTTTAACAGGGGTCGGGCAGCCCCAGCATTTT
TRBV2	TRBD1	many	TRBJ2-7	CASMTPKGTGPLYEQYF	TGTGCCAGTATGACTCCGAAAGGGACAGGCCCACTCTACGAGCAGTACTTC
TRBV4-1	TRBD2	many	TRBJ2-1	CASSQLLAANNEQFF	TGCGCCAGCAGCCAACTACTAGCGGCCAACAATGAGCAGTTCTTC
TRBV5-1	NA	many	TRBJ1-1	CASSPGQRTEAFF	TGCGCCAGCAGCCCTGGACAGCGCACTGAAGCTTTCTTT
TRBV4-3	TRBD1	many	TRBJ1-1	CASSQDAGQLNTEAFF	TGCGCCAGCAGCCAAGATGCGGGACAGCTGAACACTGAAGCTTTCTTT
TRBV6-5	NA	many	TRBJ2-2	CASSYSTGGAFSGELFF	TGTGCCAGCAGTTACTCTACTGGGGGCGCGTTTAGCGGGGAGCTGTTTTTT
TRBV20-1	NA	many	TRBJ2-1	CSASPKGGRNEQFF	TGCAGTGCTAGCCCCAAGGGGGGAAGGAATGAGCAGTTCTTC
TRBV6-1	NA	many	TRBJ2-2	CASSEGPYDTGELFF	TGTGCCAGCAGTGAGGGGCCCTACGACACCGGGGAGCTGTTTTTT
TRBV20-1	TRBD1	many	TRBJ1-4	CSARDWTGAAKLFF	TGCAGTGCTAGAGATTGGACAGGGGCGGCAAAACTGTTTTTT
TRBV25-1	NA	many	TRBJ1-4	CASSESRVGKLFF	TGTGCCAGCAGTGAATCAAGGGTCGGAAAACTGTTTTTT
TRBV4-2	NA	few	TRBJ1-5	CASSQDRGRPGDQPQHF	TGTGCCAGCAGCCAAGACCGTGGACGGCCGGGGGATCAGCCCCAGCATTTT
TRBV5-1	NA	many	TRBJ1-1	CASSLGGENTEAFF	TGCGCCAGCAGTTTGGGGGGCGAGAACACTGAAGCTTTCTTT
TRBV9	TRBD2	many	TRBJ2-1	CASSDPVHVLLAGTYNEQFF	TGTGCCAGCAGCGACCCCGTCCACGTCCTGCTAGCGGGAACCTACAATGAGCAGTTCTTC
TRBV12-3/TRBV12-4	NA	many	TRBJ2-5	CASSLRATQYF	TGTGCCAGCAGTTTACGAGCGACCCAGTACTTC
TRBV19	TRBD1	NA	TRBJ2-1	CASSTLPGQGNSNEQFF	TGTGCCAGTAGTACCTTGCCGGGACAGGGAAACTCCAATGAGCAGTTCTTC
TRBV3-1	TRBD1	many	TRBJ2-5	CASSQAGTVNQETQYF	TGTGCCAGCAGCCAAGCTGGGACAGTCAACCAAGAGACCCAGTACTTC
TRBV2	TRBD1	NA	TRBJ2-6	CASCPRDRGNGANVLTF	TGTGCCAGCTGCCCCCGGGACAGGGGGAATGGGGCCAACGTCCTGACTTTC
TRBV5-4	TRBD1	many	TRBJ2-5	CASSKRTGGIQETQYF	TGTGCCAGCAGCAAAAGGACAGGGGGCATTCAAGAGACCCAGTACTTC
TRBV27	NA	many	TRBJ2-7	CASSLEAGAYEQYF	TGTGCCAGCAGTTTAGAGGCAGGGGCCTACGAGCAGTACTTC
TRBV3-1	NA	many	TRBJ1-6	CASSRQVSPLHF	TGTGCCAGCAGCCGACAGGTATCACCCCTCCACTTT
TRBV28	TRBD1	NA	TRBJ1-5	CASSPLGQGNQPQHF	TGTGCCAGCAGTCCTTTGGGACAGGGCAATCAGCCCCAGCATTTT
TRBV3-1	TRBD1	few	TRBJ1-6	CASSPRTGATPLHF	TGTGCCAGCAGCCCCCGGACAGGCGCGACACCCCTCCACTTT
TRBV5-5	NA	many	TRBJ2-3	CASSSGPHTDTQYF	TGTGCCAGCAGCTCGGGACCTCACACAGATACGCAGTATTTT
TRBV15	TRBD1	many	TRBJ2-2	CATRDRDSTGELFF	TGTGCCACGCGGGACAGGGATAGCACCGGGGAGCTGTTTTTT
TRBV12-3/TRBV12-4	NA	few	TRBJ1-6	CASSLGAGNSPLHF	TGTGCCAGCAGTTTAGGGGCGGGGAATTCACCCCTCCACTTT
TRBV4-2	TRBD1	NA	TRBJ2-3	CASSPMARGPTDTQYF	TGTGCCAGCAGCCCAATGGCCAGGGGGCCCACAGATACGCAGTATTTT
TRBV7-9	NA	many	TRBJ2-7	CASSLAWRHVAYEQYF	TGTGCCAGCAGCTTAGCGTGGAGACATGTTGCCTACGAGCAGTACTTC
TRBV20-1	NA	few	TRBJ1-6	CSARVGGTAQGLNSPLHF	TGCAGTGCTAGAGTAGGTGGAACCGCACAGGGACTCAATTCACCCCTCCACTTT
TRBV11-1	NA	many	TRBJ2-1	CASSLLGLGGLSSYNEQFF	TGTGCCAGCAGCTTACTTGGGTTAGGCGGGCTCAGCTCCTACAATGAGCAGTTCTTC
TRBV7-9	NA	few	TRBJ2-4	CASSLVRDVKNIQYF	TGTGCCAGCAGCTTAGTAAGGGACGTCAAAAACATTCAGTACTTC
TRBV6-5	NA	many	TRBJ2-3	CASSYRQGNTDTQYF	TGTGCCAGCAGTTACCGTCAGGGTAACACAGATACGCAGTATTTT
TRBV5-1	TRBD1	NA	TRBJ1-1	CASSLDTRTGVNTEAFF	TGCGCCAGCAGCTTGGATACACGGACAGGGGTGAACACTGAAGCTTTCTTT
TRBV7-2	NA	many	TRBJ2-1	CASSPLEWSNEQFF	TGTGCCAGCAGCCCATTAGAGTGGAGCAATGAGCAGTTCTTC
TRBV2	TRBD2	many	TRBJ2-1	CASSDLAVYNEQFF	TGTGCCAGCAGTGATCTAGCGGTATACAATGAGCAGTTCTTC
TRBV5-1	NA	many	TRBJ2-7	CASSLAGLNSYEQYF	TGCGCCAGCAGCTTGGCCGGACTGAACTCCTACGAGCAGTACTTC
TRBV29-1	NA	many	TRBJ1-1	CSVDRGDTEAFF	TGCAGCGTTGACCGGGGGGACACTGAAGCTTTCTTT